Below are 21 T cell receptor beta chains sequenced from a single sample in a study of spatial heterogeneity in lung cancer (dated by TCRdb to the late 2010s). The library was obtained by 5' RACE. This sample was sequenced with a NextSeq 500. The public reads were reprocessed in TCRdb via fastp at Q25 and MiXCR, keeping in-frame beta chains. For every CDR3 protein sequence, its rows merge into one entry that carries the most common genes and DNA. The sample data list 2,000 to 3,000 distinct CDR3 sequences, and roughly a fifth of these were observed just once. The leading ten clones occupy roughly a quarter of the sample. Points the paper makes about the study in general: The tumor nonsynonymous mutation count correlated with the number of expanded intratumoral alpha and beta TCRs.

The time point tag for this specimen amounts to: sample taken at primary tumor resection. Their cognate antigens are unknown. Material: lung tumor tissue, obtained at surgery. These receptors were collected from a male donor with early-stage non-small cell lung cancer.

This sequence joins TRBV27 and TRBJ2-6; D unclear. Germline loops: CDR1 MNHEY, CDR2 SMNVEV (reference sequence). With 0 bases removed from V and 2 bases from J, the gap between germline ends came to 2 bases. There are 14 residues in the CDR3. The CDR3: CASSLSTGANVLTF. The CDR3 DNA reads as TGTGCCAGCAGTTTATCGACTGGGGCCAACGTCCTGACTTTC.

By frequency in the sample, this clonotype is medium-sized. The genes are TRBV10-1 and TRBJ2-7; D may be TRBD1 (6 bases). The CDR3 has 15 amino acids. Germline CDR1 WNHNN, CDR2 SYGVQD (reference sequence). V gave up 3 bases and J gave up 0 bases, with 12 bases separating them. The CDR3 is CASSDSDRSSYEQYF. CDR3 nucleotides: TGCGCCAGCAGTGACTCGGACAGAAGCTCCTACGAGCAGTACTTC.

By frequency in the sample, this clonotype is large. The chain couples TRBV4-3 to TRBJ1-3, with a possible D match to TRBD1 (5 bases). V shed 1 base and J shed 3 bases, with 7 bases lying between them. The CDR3 is 14 amino acids. CDR1 is LGHNA and CDR2 is YSLEER in the germline V gene. The CDR3 loop reads CASSQGQFGNTIYF. CDR3 DNA sequence: TGCGCCAGCAGCCAAGGACAGTTTGGAAACACCATATATTTT.

This clonotype is medium-sized (0.01 to 0.1%) in the sample. An end of the junction does not agree with germline; a read error may underlie this. This sequence joins TRBV12-3 or TRBV12-4 and TRBJ1-1; D is possibly TRBD1 (6 bases). This CDR3 has 15 amino acids. The CDR3 DNA is TGTGCCAGCAGTCCCGCGGGGCGCGGGGACACTGAAGCTCTCTTT. Residues: CASSPAGRGDTEALF.

This clonotype has a count of ten or more. The J gene is TRBJ2-3, the V gene TRBV4-2, with D tentatively TRBD2 (6 bases). The V end lost 3 bases, the J end lost 3 bases, and 13 bases lay between the germline ends. The CDR3 loop spans 15 amino acids. Germline V CDR1 and CDR2: LGHNA, YNFKEQ. CDR3 coding DNA: TGTGCCAGCAGCCACAGAGCGGGTGGAACAGATACGCAGTATTTT. Translating gives CASSHRAGGTDTQYF.

This clonotype has ten or more counts. The chain couples TRBV6-2 or TRBV6-3 to TRBJ2-1; D is perhaps TRBD2 (6 bases). Germline CDR1 and CDR2: MNHEY and SVGEGT. The CDR3 loop spans 16 amino acids. Trimming stripped 7 bases from V and 1 base from J, with 17 bases between. The CDR3 sequence is CASTLFGRTSYNEQFF. Written as DNA, the CDR3 is TGTGCCAGCACCCTGTTCGGGAGAACTTCCTACAATGAGCAGTTCTTC.

The V gene is TRBV11-2, the J gene TRBJ2-3; TRBD2 aligns across 13 bases. This CDR3 contains 17 residues. Germline V gives CDR1 SGHAT, CDR2 FQNNGV. Trimming at V came to 4 bases and at J to 1 base, leaving 5 bases not matched to a gene. The CDR3 reads CASSSQGLAGGTDTQYF. CDR3 nucleotide sequence: TGTGCCAGCAGCTCCCAAGGACTAGCGGGGGGCACAGATACGCAGTATTTT.

By proportion, this clonotype is medium-sized. The V and J genes are TRBV28 and TRBJ1-6; D remains ambiguous. In germline, CDR1 is MDHEN, CDR2 SYDVKM. Between the trimmed V and J ends, which lost 5 bases and 8 bases, there was a span of 13 bases. This CDR3 region has 14 residues. The CDR3 bases are TGTGCCAGCAGTGCCATTACGACGGATTCACCCCTCCACTTT. Its translation is CASSAITTDSPLHF. The variable domain in full, with the rest retrieved from reference TRBV28 and TRBJ1-6, is DVKVTQSSRYLVKRTGEKVFLECVQDMDHENMFWYRQDPGLGLRLIYFSYDVKMKEKGDIPEGYSVSREKKERFSLILESASTNQTSMYLCASSAITTDSPLHFGNGTRLTVT.

The J gene is TRBJ1-2, the V gene TRBV19; D is perhaps TRBD1 (6 bases). Germline CDR1 and CDR2: LNHDA and SQIVND (reference sequence). This CDR3 contains 13 residues. Trimming shortened V by 5 bases and J by 4 bases, and 11 bases separated the two germline ends. The CDR3: CASSFARGYGYTF. The CDR3 DNA sequence: TGTGCCAGTAGTTTCGCCAGGGGCTATGGCTACACCTTC.

This clonotype is deemed large. This chain connects TRBV12-3 or TRBV12-4 to TRBJ1-2; D not resolved. V shed 4 bases and J shed 7 bases, with 19 bases lying between them. This CDR3 is built from 15 residues. The CDR3 reads CASSYQGPRRTGYTF. As DNA, the CDR3 is TGTGCCAGCAGTTATCAAGGTCCCCGGAGGACTGGCTACACCTTC.

This clonotype came up many times. The V call is TRBV5-5, the J call TRBJ2-7; no definite D call. V gave up 4 bases and J gave up 1 base, with 12 bases separating them. There are 14 residues in the CDR3. Looked up from germline, CDR1 is SGHKS and CDR2 is YYEKEE (reference sequence). This CDR3 reads CASSVVSTSYEQYF. The CDR3 DNA sequence: TGTGCCAGCAGCGTAGTTAGCACTTCCTACGAGCAGTACTTC. Variable domain in full (rest from reference TRBV5-5 and TRBJ2-7): DAGVTQSPTHLIKTRGQQVTLRCSPISGHKSVSWYQQVLGQGPQFIFQYYEKEERGRGNFPDRFSARQFPNYSSELNVNALLLGDSALYLCASSVVSTSYEQYFGPGTRLTVT.

This chain uses TRBV7-2 with TRBJ1-2; D gene uncertain. Germline loops: CDR1 SGHTA, CDR2 FQGNSA. The ends were cut back, 5 bases at V and 0 bases at J, with 16 bases in the middle. CDR3 length: 16 residues. The CDR3 region is CASSPRPSVSNYGYTF. CDR3 bases: TGTGCCAGCAGCCCTAGGCCGTCCGTATCTAACTATGGCTACACCTTC.

By share, this clonotype counts as medium-sized. The gene calls are TRBV19 and TRBJ2-3, with 10 bases matching TRBD2. V was pared by 3 bases and J by 4 bases, with 10 bases of the junction left unmatched. The CDR3 is 17 amino acids. Germline V gene sequence: CDR1 LNHDA, CDR2 SQIVND (reference sequence). Here the CDR3 DNA reads TGTGCCAGTAGTATCCGCCCTAGCGGGAGTGGACCAGATACGCAGTATTTT. Encoded protein: CASSIRPSGSGPDTQYF.

This clonotype occurred a few times. The chain uses TRBV20-1 and TRBJ2-2; 9 bases are shared with TRBD2. The CDR3 extends over 15 amino acids. Trimming at V came to 5 bases and at J to 3 bases, leaving 7 bases not matched to a gene. Germline V lookup: CDR1 DFQATT, CDR2 SNEGSKA (reference sequence). The CDR3 coding sequence is TGCAGTGCTCGGAGCGGGGGGCGGGACACCGGGGAGCTGTTTTTT. Amino acids: CSARSGGRDTGELFF.

V is TRBV20-1 and J is TRBJ2-1, with 10 bases fitting TRBD2. Germline V gene data show CDR1 as DFQATT and CDR2 as SNEGSKA (reference sequence). V shed 5 bases and J 1 base; nucleotides not matched to a gene: 2. This CDR3 has 14 residues. CDR3 residues: CSAELAGSYNEQFF. CDR3 in DNA: TGCAGTGCTGAACTAGCGGGGTCCTACAATGAGCAGTTCTTC.

The sample holds one count of this clonotype. A single base separates this from a much larger clone, so it may be a read error. This chain links TRBV4-2 with TRBJ1-1, with 7 bases matching TRBD1. CDR1 LGHNA and CDR2 YNFKEQ come from the germline V gene. V was clipped by 4 bases and J by 1 base; unmatched bases: 3. The CDR3 has 14 amino acids. In DNA form, the CDR3 reads TGTGCCAGCAGCCGAGGGACAGCGAACACTGAAGCTTTCTTT. Translation: CASSRGTANTEAFF.

This clonotype is deemed medium-sized. The rearrangement joins TRBV6-1 to TRBJ2-7; 10 bases are shared with TRBD2. Germline V CDR1 and CDR2: MNHNS, SASEGT. CDR3 size: 15 residues. The V and J ends lost 8 bases and 5 bases, in that order; junction bases with no gene match: 12. The chain's CDR3 is CASRYLLAGNDEQYF. CDR3 nucleotide sequence: TGTGCCAGCCGTTACTTACTAGCGGGAAACGACGAGCAGTACTTC.

This clonotype is classed as medium-sized. The chain employs TRBV3-1 and TRBJ2-3, with D maybe TRBD2 (5 bases). The germline gives CDR1 LGHDT, CDR2 YNNKEL (reference sequence). This CDR3 is 19 amino acids long. Between the trimmed V and J ends, which lost 2 bases and 2 bases, there was a span of 23 bases. CDR3 sequence: CASSQKSREGLWDTDTQYF. Here the CDR3 DNA reads TGTGCCAGCAGCCAAAAGAGCCGCGAGGGATTGTGGGACACAGATACGCAGTATTTT.

The table lists this clonotype with many counts. V usage is TRBV12-3 or TRBV12-4 and J usage is TRBJ2-3; TRBD2 agrees at 10 bases. The CDR3 contains 14 residues. The J segment lost 4 bases and the V segment lost 6 bases, leaving 4 bases of the junction unmatched. The CDR3 here is CASSQAGGADTQYF. CDR3 bases: TGTGCCAGCAGCCAAGCGGGGGGGGCAGATACGCAGTATTTT.

This chain connects TRBV5-1 to TRBJ2-3; 7 nucleotides align to TRBD1. CDR3 size: 16 residues. After removal of 4 bases from V and 5 bases from J, the junction contained 13 bases not matched to a gene. Per the germline V gene, CDR1 is SGHRS and CDR2 is YFSETQ. For the CDR3, the DNA is TGCGCCAGCAGCCCTGGGACAGCTCCATCCGGAGATACGCAGTATTTT. Residues: CASSPGTAPSGDTQYF.

This clonotype has a count of ten or more. The chain recombines TRBV5-1 with TRBJ1-6; 10 nucleotides agree with TRBD1. The CDR3 contains 14 residues. Trimming removed 5 bases from V and 10 bases from J; junction bases left unmatched: 6. Germline lookup yields CDR1 SGHRS and CDR2 YFSETQ. The CDR3 region is CASRFGQGGSPLHF. DNA of the CDR3: TGCGCCAGCAGATTCGGACAGGGGGGGTCACCCCTCCACTTT.